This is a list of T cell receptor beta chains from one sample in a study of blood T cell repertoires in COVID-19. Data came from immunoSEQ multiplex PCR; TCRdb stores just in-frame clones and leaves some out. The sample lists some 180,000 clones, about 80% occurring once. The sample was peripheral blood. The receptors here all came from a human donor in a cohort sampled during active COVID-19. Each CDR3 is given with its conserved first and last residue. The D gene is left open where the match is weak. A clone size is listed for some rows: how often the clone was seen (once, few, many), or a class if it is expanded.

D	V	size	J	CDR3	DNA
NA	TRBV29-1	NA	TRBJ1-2	CSVGGVYGYTF	TGCAGCGTTGGAGGCGTCTATGGCTACACCTTC
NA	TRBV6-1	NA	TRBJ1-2	CASSDPGGDNYGYTF	TGTGCCAGCAGTGACCCTGGCGGCGACAACTATGGCTACACCTTC
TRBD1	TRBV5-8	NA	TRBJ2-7	CASRLTGAYEQYF	TGTGCCAGCAGACTGACAGGGGCCTACGAGCAGTACTTC
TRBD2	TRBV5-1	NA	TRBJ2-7	CASSVGLAGSSYEQYF	TGCGCCAGCAGCGTCGGACTAGCGGGGAGCTCCTACGAGCAGTACTTC
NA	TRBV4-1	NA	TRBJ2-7	CASSQVSSYEQYF	TGCGCCAGCAGCCAAGTTTCTTCCTACGAGCAGTACTTC
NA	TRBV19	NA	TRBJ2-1	CASGVAGGLNEQFF	TGTGCCAGCGGGGTGGCAGGGGGGCTCAATGAGCAGTTCTTC
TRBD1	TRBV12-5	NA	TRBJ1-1	CASGFMAGQGAFEAFF	TGTGCTAGTGGTTTTATGGCGGGACAGGGGGCATTTGAAGCTTTCTTT
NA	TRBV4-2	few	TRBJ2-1	CASSQETGGPLGYNEQFF	TGTGCCAGCAGCCAAGAAACGGGGGGCCCATTGGGTTACAATGAGCAGTTCTTC
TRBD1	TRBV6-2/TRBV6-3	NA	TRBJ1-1	CASSGLDRVVSEAFF	TGTGCCAGCAGCGGTTTGGACAGGGTGGTTTCTGAAGCTTTCTTT
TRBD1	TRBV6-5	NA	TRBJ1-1	CASSSPGQAEAFF	TGTGCCAGCAGTTCTCCGGGACAGGCTGAAGCTTTCTTT
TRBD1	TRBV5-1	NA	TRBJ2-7	CASSFPTGGWDEQYF	TGCGCCAGCAGCTTTCCAACAGGGGGCTGGGACGAGCAGTACTTC
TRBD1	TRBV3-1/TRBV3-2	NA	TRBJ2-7	CASSESYRGYEQYF	TGTGCCAGCAGCGAGAGCTACAGGGGGTACGAGCAGTACTTC
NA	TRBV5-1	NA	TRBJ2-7	CASSKEIGSYEQYF	TGCGCCAGCAGCAAAGAAATCGGCTCCTACGAGCAGTACTTC
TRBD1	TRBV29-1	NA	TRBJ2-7	CSVPGQASPYEQYF	TGCAGCGTTCCGGGACAGGCCTCCCCCTACGAGCAGTACTTC
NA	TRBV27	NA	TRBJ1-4	CASSFGSKPGEKLFF	TGTGCCAGCAGTTTTGGTAGCAAGCCGGGGGAAAAACTGTTTTTT
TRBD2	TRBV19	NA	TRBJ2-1	CASRLAGGNNEQFF	TGTGCCTCCAGACTAGCGGGGGGGAACAATGAGCAGTTCTTC
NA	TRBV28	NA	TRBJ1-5	CASSFRAGRFNQPQHF	TGTGCCAGCAGTTTCCGGGCAGGGCGGTTCAATCAGCCCCAGCATTTT
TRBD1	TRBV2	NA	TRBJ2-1	CASSALTGVSYNEQFF	TGTGCCAGCAGTGCCCTGACAGGGGTCTCCTACAATGAGCAGTTCTTC
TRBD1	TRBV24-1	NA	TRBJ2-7	CATSDLNDRGLCYEQYF	TGTGCCACCAGTGATTTGAACGACAGGGGCCTATGCTACGAGCAGTACTTC
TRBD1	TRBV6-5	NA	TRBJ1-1	CASSRFATGNVWAFF	TGTGCCAGCAGCCGATTTGCGACAGGGAATGTTTGGGCTTTCTTT
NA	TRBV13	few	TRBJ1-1	CASSLAGVAFF	TGTGCCAGCAGCTTAGCGGGTGTAGCTTTCTTT
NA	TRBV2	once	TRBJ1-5	CASSDSFDQPQHF	TGTGCCAGCAGTGACAGTTTCGATCAGCCCCAGCATTTT
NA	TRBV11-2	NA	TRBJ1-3	CASSLATGGGNTIYF	TGTGCCAGCAGCTTAGCGACAGGCGGAGGAAACACCATATATTTT
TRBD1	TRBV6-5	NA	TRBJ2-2	CASSRQGANTGELFF	TGTGCCAGCAGTAGACAGGGGGCGAACACCGGGGAGCTGTTTTTT
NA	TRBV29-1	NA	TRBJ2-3	CSVPPGGGGPTDTQYF	TGCAGCGTGCCGCCTGGGGGCGGGGGACCCACAGATACGCAGTATTTT
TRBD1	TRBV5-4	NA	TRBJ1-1	CASSSVTGTANTEAFF	TGTGCCAGCAGCTCAGTTACCGGGACAGCGAACACTGAAGCTTTCTTT
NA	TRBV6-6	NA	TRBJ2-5	CASSQGQETQYF	TGTGCCAGCAGTCAGGGGCAAGAGACCCAGTACTTC
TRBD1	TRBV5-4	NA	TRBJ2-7	CASSLEGASYEQYF	TGTGCCAGCAGCTTGGAGGGGGCCTCCTACGAGCAGTACTTC
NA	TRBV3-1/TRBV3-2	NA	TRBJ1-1	CASSQGTLAFF	TGTGCCAGCAGCCAAGGGACATTAGCTTTCTTT
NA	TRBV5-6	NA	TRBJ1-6	CASSLATSQVNSPLHF	TGTGCCAGCAGCTTGGCGACCTCGCAGGTGAATTCACCCCTCCACTTT
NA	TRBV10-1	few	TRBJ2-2	CASSDPNTGELFF	TGCGCCAGCAGTGATCCAAACACCGGGGAGCTGTTTTTT
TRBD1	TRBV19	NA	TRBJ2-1	CASSTTGTVLNEQFF	TGTGCCAGTAGTACGACCGGGACAGTCCTGAATGAGCAGTTCTTC